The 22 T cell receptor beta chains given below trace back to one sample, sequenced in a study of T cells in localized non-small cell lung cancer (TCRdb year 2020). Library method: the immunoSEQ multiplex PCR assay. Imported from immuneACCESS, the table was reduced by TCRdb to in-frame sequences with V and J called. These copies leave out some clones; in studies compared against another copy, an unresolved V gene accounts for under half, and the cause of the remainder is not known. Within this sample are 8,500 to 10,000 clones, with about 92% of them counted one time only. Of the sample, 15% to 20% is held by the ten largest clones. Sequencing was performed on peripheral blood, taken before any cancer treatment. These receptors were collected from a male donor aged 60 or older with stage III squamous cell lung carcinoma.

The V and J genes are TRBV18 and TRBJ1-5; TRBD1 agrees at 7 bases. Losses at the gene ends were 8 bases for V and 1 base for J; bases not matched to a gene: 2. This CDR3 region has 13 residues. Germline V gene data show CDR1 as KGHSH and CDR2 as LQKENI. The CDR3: CASTGQSNQPQHF. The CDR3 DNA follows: TGTGCCAGCACGGGACAGAGCAATCAGCCCCAGCATTTT.

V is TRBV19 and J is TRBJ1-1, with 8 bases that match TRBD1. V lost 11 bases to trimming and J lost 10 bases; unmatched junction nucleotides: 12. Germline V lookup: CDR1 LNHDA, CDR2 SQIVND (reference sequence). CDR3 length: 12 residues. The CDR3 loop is CAVSDRGVRAFF. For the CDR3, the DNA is TGTGCCGTTTCAGACAGGGGAGTACGAGCTTTCTTT.

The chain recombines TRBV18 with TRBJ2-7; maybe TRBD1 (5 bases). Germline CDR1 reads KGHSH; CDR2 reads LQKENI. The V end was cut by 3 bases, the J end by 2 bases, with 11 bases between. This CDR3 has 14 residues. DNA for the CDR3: TGTGCCAGCTCACCGGACACTCTTGCCTACGAGCAGTACTTC. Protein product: CASSPDTLAYEQYF.

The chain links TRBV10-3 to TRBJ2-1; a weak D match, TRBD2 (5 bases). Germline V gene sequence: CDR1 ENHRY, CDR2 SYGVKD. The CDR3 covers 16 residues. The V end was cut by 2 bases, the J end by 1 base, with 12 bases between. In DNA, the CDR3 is TGTGCCATCAGTGAGCCGCGGAGGTCGTCCTACAATGAGCAGTTCTTC. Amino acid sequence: CAISEPRRSSYNEQFF.

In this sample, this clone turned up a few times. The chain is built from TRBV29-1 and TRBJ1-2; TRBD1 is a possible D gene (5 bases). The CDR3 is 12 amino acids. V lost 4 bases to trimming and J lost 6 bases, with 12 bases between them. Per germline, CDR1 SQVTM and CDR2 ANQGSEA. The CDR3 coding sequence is TGCAGCGTTGTGGGGACTATCGATGGCTACACCTTC. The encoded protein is CSVVGTIDGYTF.

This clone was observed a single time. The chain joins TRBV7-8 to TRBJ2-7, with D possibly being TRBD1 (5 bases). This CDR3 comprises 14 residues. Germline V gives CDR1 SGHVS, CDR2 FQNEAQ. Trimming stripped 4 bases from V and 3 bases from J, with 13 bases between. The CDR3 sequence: CASSSPGPNYEQYF. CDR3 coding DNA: TGTGCCAGCAGCTCACCAGGGCCCAACTACGAGCAGTACTTC.

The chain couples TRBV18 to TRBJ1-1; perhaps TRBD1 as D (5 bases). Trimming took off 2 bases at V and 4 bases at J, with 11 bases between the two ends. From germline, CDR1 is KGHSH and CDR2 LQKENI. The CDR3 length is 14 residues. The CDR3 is CASSPGARITEAFF. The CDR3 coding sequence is TGTGCCAGCTCACCAGGGGCGAGGATCACTGAAGCTTTCTTT.

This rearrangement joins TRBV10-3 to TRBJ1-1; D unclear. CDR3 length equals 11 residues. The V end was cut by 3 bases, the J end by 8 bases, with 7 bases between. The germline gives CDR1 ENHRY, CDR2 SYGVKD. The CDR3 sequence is CAISDTLEAFF. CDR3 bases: TGTGCCATCAGTGACACCCTAGAAGCTTTCTTT.

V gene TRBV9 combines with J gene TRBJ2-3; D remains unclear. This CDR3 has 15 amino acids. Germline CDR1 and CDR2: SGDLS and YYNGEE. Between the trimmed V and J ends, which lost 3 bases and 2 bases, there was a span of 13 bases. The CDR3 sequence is CASSGDILNTDTQYF. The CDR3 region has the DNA TGTGCCAGCAGCGGAGACATCCTAAACACAGATACGCAGTATTTT.

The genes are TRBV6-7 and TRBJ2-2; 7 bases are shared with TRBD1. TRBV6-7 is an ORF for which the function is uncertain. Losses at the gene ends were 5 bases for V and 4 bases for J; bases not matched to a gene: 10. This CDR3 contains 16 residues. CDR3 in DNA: TGTGCCAGCAGTAATAACAGGGGTGGTATCACCGGGGAGCTGTTTTTT. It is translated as CASSNNRGGITGELFF.

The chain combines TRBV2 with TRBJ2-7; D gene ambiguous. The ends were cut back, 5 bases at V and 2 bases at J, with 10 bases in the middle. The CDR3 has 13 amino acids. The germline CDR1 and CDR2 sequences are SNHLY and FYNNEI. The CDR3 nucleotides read TGTGCCAGCAGTTGGGCAGCAGCCTACGAGCAGTACTTC. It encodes CASSWAAAYEQYF.

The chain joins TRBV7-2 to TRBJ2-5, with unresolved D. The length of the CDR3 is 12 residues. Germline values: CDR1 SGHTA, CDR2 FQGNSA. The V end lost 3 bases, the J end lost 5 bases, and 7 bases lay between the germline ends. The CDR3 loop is CASSFSGETQYF. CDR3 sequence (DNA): TGTGCCAGCAGCTTCTCTGGGGAGACCCAGTACTTC.

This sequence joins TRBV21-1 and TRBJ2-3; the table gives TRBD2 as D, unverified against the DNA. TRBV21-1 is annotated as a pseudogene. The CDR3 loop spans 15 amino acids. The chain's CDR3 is CASNRSGDCTDTQYF. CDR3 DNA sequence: TGTGCCAGCAATCGGAGCGGGGACTGCACAGATACGCAGTATTTT.

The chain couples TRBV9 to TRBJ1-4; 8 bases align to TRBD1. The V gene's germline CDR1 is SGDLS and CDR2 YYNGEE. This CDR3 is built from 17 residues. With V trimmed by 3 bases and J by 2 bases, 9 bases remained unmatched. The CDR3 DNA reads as TGTGCCAGCAGCGATGACCCAGGGGGCCTCACTAATGAAAAACTGTTTTTT. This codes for CASSDDPGGLTNEKLFF.

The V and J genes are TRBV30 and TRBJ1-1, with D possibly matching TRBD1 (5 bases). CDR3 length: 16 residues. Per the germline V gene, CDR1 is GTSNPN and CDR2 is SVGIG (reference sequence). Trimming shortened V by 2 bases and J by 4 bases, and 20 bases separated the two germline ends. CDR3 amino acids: CAWSFYRTRRSTEAFF. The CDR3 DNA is TGTGCCTGGAGTTTTTACAGGACCCGAAGATCCACTGAAGCTTTCTTT. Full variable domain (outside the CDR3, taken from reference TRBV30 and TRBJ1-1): SQTIHQWPATLVQPVGSPLSLECTVEGTSNPNLYWYRQAAGRGLQLLFYSVGIGQISSEVPQNLSASRPQDRQFILSSKKLLLSDSGFYLCAWSFYRTRRSTEAFFGQGTRLTVV.

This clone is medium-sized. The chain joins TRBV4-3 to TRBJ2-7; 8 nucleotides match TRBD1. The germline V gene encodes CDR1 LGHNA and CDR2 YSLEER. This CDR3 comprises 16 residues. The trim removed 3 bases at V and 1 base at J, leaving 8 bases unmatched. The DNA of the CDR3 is TGCGCCAGCAGCCACAGTGCGACAGGGGAGTCCTACGAGCAGTACTTC. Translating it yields CASSHSATGESYEQYF.

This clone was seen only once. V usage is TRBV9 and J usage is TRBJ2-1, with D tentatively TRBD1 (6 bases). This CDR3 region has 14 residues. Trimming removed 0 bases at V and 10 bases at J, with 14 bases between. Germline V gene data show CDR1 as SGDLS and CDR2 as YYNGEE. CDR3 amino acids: CASSVANRVGEQFF. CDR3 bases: TGTGCCAGCAGCGTAGCGAACAGGGTCGGGGAGCAGTTCTTC.

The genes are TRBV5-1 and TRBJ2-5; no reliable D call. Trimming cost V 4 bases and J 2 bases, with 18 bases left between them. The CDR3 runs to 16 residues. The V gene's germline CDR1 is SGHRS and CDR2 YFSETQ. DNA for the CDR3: TGCGCCAGCAGCCCTTCGACGAGGCCATATCAAGAGACCCAGTACTTC. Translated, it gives CASSPSTRPYQETQYF.

The CDR3: CASSPGGQGVGGYTF. For the CDR3, the DNA is TGTGCCAGCTCACCGGGGGGACAGGGTGTCGGTGGCTACACCTTC. J is TRBJ1-2 and V is TRBV18; 9 nucleotides agree with TRBD1. The V gene end was trimmed by 3 bases and the J gene end by 7 bases; junction bases not matched to a gene: 9. The germline gives CDR1 KGHSH, CDR2 LQKENI. The CDR3 runs 15 residues.

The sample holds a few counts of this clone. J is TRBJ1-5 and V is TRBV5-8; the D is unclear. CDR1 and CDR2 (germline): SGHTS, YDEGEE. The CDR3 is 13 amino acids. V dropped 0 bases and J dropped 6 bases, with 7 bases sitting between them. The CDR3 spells CASSLDPGQPQHF. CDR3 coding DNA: TGTGCCAGCAGCTTGGACCCCGGTCAGCCCCAGCATTTT.

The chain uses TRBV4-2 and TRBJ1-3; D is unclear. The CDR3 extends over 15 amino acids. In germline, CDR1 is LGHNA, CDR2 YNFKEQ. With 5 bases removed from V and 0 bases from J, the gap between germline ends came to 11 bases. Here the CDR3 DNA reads TGTGCCAGCAGCGAACGGGCAGTCTCTGGAAACACCATATATTTT. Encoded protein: CASSERAVSGNTIYF.

The CDR3 DNA follows: TGTGCCAGTAGTCCCCGCGGGAACACTGAAGCTTTCTTT. This translates into CASSPRGNTEAFF. This chain links TRBV19 with TRBJ1-1; D is uncertain. CDR1 and CDR2 (germline): LNHDA, SQIVND (reference sequence). V was trimmed by 5 bases and J by 1 base, leaving 8 bases between them. CDR3 length: 13 amino acids.